This T cell receptor beta chain was captured by sequencing in a study of T-cell memory formation after mild COVID-19. Whole-study context: TCR clusters showed largely donor specificity.

5'RACE primed at constant segments yielded TCR alpha and TCR beta cDNA libraries bearing sample barcodes and UMIs. From the 5' RACE reads, TCRdb called clonotypes with MiXCR, one entry per CDR3 protein. The sample holds roughly 310,000 distinct CDR3 sequences, approximately 15% seen once. The germline gives CDR1 DFQATT, CDR2 SNEGSKA (reference sequence). The CDR3 is 14 amino acids. The V gene lost 3 bases and the J gene lost 8 bases, with 17 bases spanning the gap. The sequence was collected from a man younger than 30 who had mild COVID-19 (a few samples of this study predate the infection). Cell type and time point are not known. The sequenced sample was PBMCs or a T cell subset sorted from them (not recorded which). The V gene is TRBV20-1, the J gene TRBJ2-1; the D gene is possibly TRBD2 (6 bases). The CDR3 spells CSASAGGMGDEQFF. The CDR3 DNA reads as TGCAGTGCTAGTGCCGGCGGGATGGGGGATGAGCAGTTCTTC.